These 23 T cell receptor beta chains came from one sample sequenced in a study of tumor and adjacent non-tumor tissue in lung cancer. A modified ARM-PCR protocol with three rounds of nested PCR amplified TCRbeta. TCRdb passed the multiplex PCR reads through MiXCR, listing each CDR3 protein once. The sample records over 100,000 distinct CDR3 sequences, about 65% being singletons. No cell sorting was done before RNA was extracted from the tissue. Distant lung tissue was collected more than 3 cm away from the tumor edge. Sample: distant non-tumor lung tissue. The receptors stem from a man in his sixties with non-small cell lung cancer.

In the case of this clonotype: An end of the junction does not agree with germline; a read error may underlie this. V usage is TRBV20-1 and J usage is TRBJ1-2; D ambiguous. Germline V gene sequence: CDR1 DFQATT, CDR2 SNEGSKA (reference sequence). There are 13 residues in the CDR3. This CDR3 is CTARLSGSYGYTF. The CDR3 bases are TGCACTGCTAGACTGTCAGGCAGCTATGGCTACACCTTC.

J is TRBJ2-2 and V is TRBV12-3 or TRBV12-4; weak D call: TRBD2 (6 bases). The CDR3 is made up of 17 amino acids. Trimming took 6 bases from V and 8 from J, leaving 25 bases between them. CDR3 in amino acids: CASRRGTRQESMGELFF. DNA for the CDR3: TGTGCCAGCAGACGAGGGACTCGCCAGGAGAGTATGGGGGAGCTGTTTTTT.

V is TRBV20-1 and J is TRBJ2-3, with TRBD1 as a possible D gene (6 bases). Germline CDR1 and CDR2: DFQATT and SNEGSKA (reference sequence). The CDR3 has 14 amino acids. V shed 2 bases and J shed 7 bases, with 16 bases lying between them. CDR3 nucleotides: TGCAGTGCTAGACGTAGCGAGGGGACACATACGCAGTATTTT. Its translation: CSARRSEGTHTQYF.

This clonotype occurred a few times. The CDR3 is CASSLREGGYNEQFF. Written as DNA, the CDR3 is TGTGCCAGCAGCCTCCGGGAGGGAGGGTACAATGAGCAGTTCTTC. The rearrangement uses TRBV4-2 and TRBJ2-1; 8 bases map to TRBD2. The germline CDR1 and CDR2 sequences are LGHNA and YNFKEQ. The CDR3 totals 15 residues. V shed 4 bases and J 4 bases; nucleotides not matched to a gene: 6.

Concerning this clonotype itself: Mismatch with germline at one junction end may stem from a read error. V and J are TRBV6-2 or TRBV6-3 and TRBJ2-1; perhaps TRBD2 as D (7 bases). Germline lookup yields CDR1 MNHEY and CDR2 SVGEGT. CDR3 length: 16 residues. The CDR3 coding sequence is TGTGCCAGTAGCACCCCGATAATAGGGGGGGACAATGAGCAGTTATTC. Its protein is CASSTPIIGGDNEQLF.

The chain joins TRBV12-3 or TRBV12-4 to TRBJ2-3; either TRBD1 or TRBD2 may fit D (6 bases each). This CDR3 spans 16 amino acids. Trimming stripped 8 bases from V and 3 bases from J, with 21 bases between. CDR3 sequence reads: CASYGSRGPPTDTQYF. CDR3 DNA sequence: TGTGCCAGCTACGGTTCACGGGGGCCCCCAACAGATACGCAGTATTTT.

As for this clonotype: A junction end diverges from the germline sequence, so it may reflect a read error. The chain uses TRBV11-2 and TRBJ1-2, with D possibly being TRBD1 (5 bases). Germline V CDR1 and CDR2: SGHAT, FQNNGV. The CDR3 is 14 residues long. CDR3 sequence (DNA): TGTGCCGGCAGCGCAAGTGCGGGGGTCGATGGCTGCACCTTC. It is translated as CAGSASAGVDGCTF.

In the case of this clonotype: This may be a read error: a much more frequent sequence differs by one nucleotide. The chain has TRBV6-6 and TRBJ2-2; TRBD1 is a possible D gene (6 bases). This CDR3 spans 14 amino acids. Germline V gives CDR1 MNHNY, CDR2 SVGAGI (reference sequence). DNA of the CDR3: TGTGTCACCCTCAACAGGGAGTACACCGGGGAGCTGTTTTTT. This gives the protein CVTLNREYTGELFF.

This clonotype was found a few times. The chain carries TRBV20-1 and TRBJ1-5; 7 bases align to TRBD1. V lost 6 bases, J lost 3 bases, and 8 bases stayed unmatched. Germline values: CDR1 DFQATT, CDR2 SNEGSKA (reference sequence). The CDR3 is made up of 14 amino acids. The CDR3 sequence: CSATGTALNQPQHF. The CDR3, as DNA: TGCAGTGCCACTGGGACAGCCCTCAATCAGCCCCAGCATTTT.

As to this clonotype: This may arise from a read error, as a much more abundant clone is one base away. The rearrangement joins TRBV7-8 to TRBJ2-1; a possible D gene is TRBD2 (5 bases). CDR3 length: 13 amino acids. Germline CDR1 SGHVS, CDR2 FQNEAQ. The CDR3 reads CANSSNLANEQFF. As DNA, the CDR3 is TGTGCCAACAGCTCCAACCTAGCCAATGAGCAGTTCTTC.

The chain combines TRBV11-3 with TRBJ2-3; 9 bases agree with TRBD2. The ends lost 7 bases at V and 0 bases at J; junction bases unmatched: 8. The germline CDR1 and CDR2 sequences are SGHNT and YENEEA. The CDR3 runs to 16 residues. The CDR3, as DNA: TGTGCCAGCAACCCGGGACTAGCAATAAGCACAGATACGCAGTATTTT. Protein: CASNPGLAISTDTQYF.

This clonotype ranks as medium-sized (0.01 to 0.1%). CDR3 in amino acids: CASSPAGSGETQYF. CDR3 sequence (DNA): TGTGCCAGCAGTCCGGCAGGGTCTGGAGAGACCCAGTACTTC. The chain combines TRBV11-2 with TRBJ2-5; a weak D match, TRBD1 (5 bases). V lost 6 bases, J lost 4 bases, and 15 bases lay in between. CDR3 size: 14 residues. Germline lookup yields CDR1 SGHAT and CDR2 FQNNGV.

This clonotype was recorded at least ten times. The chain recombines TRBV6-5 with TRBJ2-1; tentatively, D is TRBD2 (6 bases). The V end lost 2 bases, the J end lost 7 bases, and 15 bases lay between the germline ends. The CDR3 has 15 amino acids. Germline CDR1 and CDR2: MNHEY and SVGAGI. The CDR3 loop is CASSYVGGTVNEQFF. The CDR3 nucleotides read TGTGCCAGCAGTTACGTAGGCGGGACGGTAAATGAGCAGTTCTTC.

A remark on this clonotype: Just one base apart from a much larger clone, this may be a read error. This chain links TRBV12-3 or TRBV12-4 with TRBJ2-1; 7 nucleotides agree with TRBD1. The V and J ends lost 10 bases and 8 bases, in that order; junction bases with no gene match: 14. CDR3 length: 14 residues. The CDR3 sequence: CAITSGTVEHEQFF. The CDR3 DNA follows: TGTGCCATCACCTCCGGGACAGTTGAACATGAGCAGTTCTTC.

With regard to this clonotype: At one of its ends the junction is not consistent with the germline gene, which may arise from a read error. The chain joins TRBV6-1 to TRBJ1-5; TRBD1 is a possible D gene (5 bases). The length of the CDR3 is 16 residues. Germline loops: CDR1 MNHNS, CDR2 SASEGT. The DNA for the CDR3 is TGTGCCACCAGTGATTGGGGCGGGGGGGGTAGCCAGCCCCAGCATTTT. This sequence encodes CATSDWGGGGSQPQHF.

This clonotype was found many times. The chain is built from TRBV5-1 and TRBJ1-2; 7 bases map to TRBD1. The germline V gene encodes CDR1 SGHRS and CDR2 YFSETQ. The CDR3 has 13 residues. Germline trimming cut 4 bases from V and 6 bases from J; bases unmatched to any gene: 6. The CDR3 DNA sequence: TGCGCCAGCAGCCAAGGGACAGCTAATGGCTACACCTTC. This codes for CASSQGTANGYTF.

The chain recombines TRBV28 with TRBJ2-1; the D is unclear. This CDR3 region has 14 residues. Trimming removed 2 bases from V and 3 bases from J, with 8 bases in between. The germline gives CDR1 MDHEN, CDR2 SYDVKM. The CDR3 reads CASSLRNFYNEQFF. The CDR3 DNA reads TGTGCCAGCAGTTTACGGAACTTCTACAATGAGCAGTTCTTC.

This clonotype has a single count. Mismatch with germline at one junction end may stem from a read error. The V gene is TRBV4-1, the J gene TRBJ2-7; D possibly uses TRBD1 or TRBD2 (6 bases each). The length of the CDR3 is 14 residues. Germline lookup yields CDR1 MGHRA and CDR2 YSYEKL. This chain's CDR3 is CTSSHGPGAEEQYF. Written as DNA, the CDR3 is TGCACCAGCAGTCATGGACCGGGGGCTGAAGAGCAGTACTTT.

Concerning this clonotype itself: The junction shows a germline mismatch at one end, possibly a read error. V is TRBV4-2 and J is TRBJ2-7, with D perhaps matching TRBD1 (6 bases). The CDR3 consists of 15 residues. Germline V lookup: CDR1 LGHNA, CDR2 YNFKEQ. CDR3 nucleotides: TGTGTCAGCAACCAAGAGGCCGGGACAATGGGTGAGCAGTACTTC. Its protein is CVSNQEAGTMGEQYF.

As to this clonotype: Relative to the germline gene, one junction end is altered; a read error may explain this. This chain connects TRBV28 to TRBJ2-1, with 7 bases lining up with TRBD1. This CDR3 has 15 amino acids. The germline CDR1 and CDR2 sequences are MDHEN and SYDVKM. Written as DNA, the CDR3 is TGTGCCAGCAGTTATAGGGGGCGGTCCTACGATGACCAGTTCTTC. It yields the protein CASSYRGRSYDDQFF.

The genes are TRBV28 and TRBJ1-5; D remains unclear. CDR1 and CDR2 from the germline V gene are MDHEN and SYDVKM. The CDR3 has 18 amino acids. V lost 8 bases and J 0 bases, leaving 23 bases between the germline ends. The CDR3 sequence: CASFTLSKRRDSNQPQHF. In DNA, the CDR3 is TGTGCCAGCTTTACCCTTTCCAAACGGAGAGATAGCAATCAGCCCCAGCATTTT.

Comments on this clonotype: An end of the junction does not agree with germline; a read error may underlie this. Here the CDR3 DNA reads TGCGCCAGCATCTTGGAACGTGGACAGCCTAGGGTCTACGAGCAGTACTTC. This encodes CASILERGQPRVYEQYF. The rearrangement links TRBV5-1 to TRBJ2-7; tentatively, D is TRBD1 (6 bases). Germline values: CDR1 SGHRS, CDR2 YFSETQ. This CDR3 contains 17 residues. Combining the CDR3 with reference TRBV5-1 and TRBJ2-7 gives the whole variable domain KAGVTQTPRYLIKTRGQQVTLSCSPISGHRSVSWYQQTPGQGLQFLFEYFSETQRNKGNFPGRFSGRQFSNSRSEMNVSTLELGDSALYLCASILERGQPRVYEQYFGPGTRLTVT.

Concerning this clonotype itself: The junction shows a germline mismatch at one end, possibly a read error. This CDR3 is CAISILIWGGEQYF. DNA of the CDR3: TGTGCCATCAGCATACTAATTTGGGGTGGCGAGCAGTACTTC. V is TRBV11-3 and J is TRBJ2-7; D is unclear. Germline-derived CDR1 and CDR2 are SGHNT and YENEEA. There are 14 residues in the CDR3.